The rows below give T cell receptor beta chains drawn from one sample of a study of Ad26.COV2.S vaccination and SARS-CoV-2 variants. Here immunoSEQ multiplex PCR was the method, and the copy in TCRdb shows in-frame clones only, minus some. Of about 350,000 clones in the sample, around 87% were seen once. The input for sequencing was peripheral blood, taken in a trial of Ad26.COV2.S vaccine versus placebo. These receptors were obtained from a person between 18 and 65 years old who received the Ad26.COV2.S COVID-19 vaccine or a placebo. Each CDR3 is given with its conserved first and last residue. A D gene is named only where the DNA matches it firmly. Clone size, where shown, is once, few, many, or a class for clones that have expanded.

j_call clone_size v_call d_call cdr3_aa cdr3_nt
TRBJ2-7 - TRBV4-2 - CASSGSHEQYF TGTGCCAGCAGCGGAAGCCACGAGCAGTACTTC
TRBJ1-5 - TRBV11-2 - CASSLDDRLNQPQHF TGTGCCAGCAGCTTAGATGACAGGCTCAATCAGCCCCAGCATTTT
TRBJ2-7 - TRBV5-8 - CASSLPQGLSYEQYF TGTGCCAGCAGCTTGCCACAGGGCCTCTCCTACGAGCAGTACTTC
TRBJ1-2 - TRBV7-9 TRBD1 CASSLGTGADGYTF TGTGCCAGCAGCTTAGGCACAGGGGCAGATGGCTACACCTTC
TRBJ2-5 - TRBV19 TRBD1 CASSILAGTGVETQYF TGTGCCAGTAGTATCTTAGCCGGGACAGGGGTCGAGACCCAGTACTTC
TRBJ2-1 - TRBV14 - CASSQDDLTGVGFYILNEQFF TGTGCCAGCAGCCAAGATGACCTGACAGGCGTCGGCTTTTACATACTGAATGAGCAGTTCTTC
TRBJ1-1 - TRBV30 - CAWSWQPAEAFF TGTGCCTGGAGTTGGCAGCCGGCTGAAGCTTTCTTT
TRBJ1-4 - TRBV25-1 - CASSANKEKLFF TGTGCCAGCAGTGCCAACAAGGAAAAACTGTTTTTT
TRBJ2-2 - TRBV24-1 - CATSDSDHTGELFF TGTGCCACCAGTGACTCCGATCACACCGGGGAGCTGTTTTTT
TRBJ1-2 - TRBV6-5 - CASSYSRGGGGYTF TGTGCCAGCAGTTACTCGAGGGGGGGTGGTGGCTACACCTTC
TRBJ1-4 - TRBV10-1 - CASSESGFRHQEKLFF TGCGCCAGCAGTGAGTCTGGTTTTAGACACCAGGAAAAACTGTTTTTT
TRBJ2-3 few TRBV4-3 - CASSRGDTDTQYF TGCGCCAGCAGCCGTGGGGACACAGATACGCAGTATTTT
TRBJ1-1 - TRBV3-1/TRBV3-2 - CASSRKPNTEAFF TGTGCCAGCAGCCGCAAACCTAACACTGAAGCTTTCTTT
TRBJ2-5 - TRBV20-1 - CSSRGQETQYF TGCAGTAGTAGGGGCCAAGAGACCCAGTACTTC